This T cell receptor beta chain came from a study of blood T cell repertoires in COVID-19. CDR3 length: 14 amino acids. The V gene's germline CDR1 is KGHSH and CDR2 LQKENI. V trimming: 5 bases; J trimming: 7 bases; junction bases outside the gene matches: 8. Original processing notes: The authors estimated nucleated cell counts from reference gene primer amplification. The method was immunoSEQ multiplex PCR; TCRdb's version includes in-frame clones alone and lacks a portion of them. From that table come the V and J calls and clone size; the DNA was used to work out D and trimming. The table shows about 210,000 clones, with 84% occurring only once.

The rearrangement joins TRBV18 to TRBJ2-7; 10 nucleotides align to TRBD1. The sample comprised peripheral blood. The source of this sequence is a woman older than 75 with COVID-19, enrolled during active disease. DNA of the CDR3: TGTGCCAGCTCATGGACGACAGGGGGCGAGGAGCAGTACGTC. Translation gives CASSWTTGGEEQYV.